This T cell receptor beta chain was identified in a study of cytomegalovirus exposure and HLA in healthy donors. Points from the study as a whole: Analysis was carried out at a later point, and it linked a missense DCLRE1C variant to TCR beta V- and J-gene trimming. According to the study, 160 or so TCR beta chains were cytomegalovirus-associated.

Both 60 Vbeta primers and 13 Jbeta primers went into the PCR. Only in-frame clones appear in the TCRdb table, and some are missing; sequencing was by immunoSEQ multiplex PCR. The sample holds under 200,000 clones, roughly 73% seen once. Germline assignment: CDR1 MGHDK and CDR2 SYGVNS. The CDR3 has 12 residues. V lost 6 bases and J 8 bases, leaving 13 bases between the germline ends. This clone was seen more than once but under ten times. Antigen: not known. This clonotype was sampled from a woman aged 25 to 39 in good health and CMV-seronegative. This chain uses TRBV25-1 with TRBJ1-1; D not certain. Sequences were obtained from PBMCs. The CDR3 sequence: CASREGSLEAFF. The CDR3 coding sequence is TGTGCCAGCAGGGAGGGTAGCTTGGAAGCTTTCTTT.